This T cell receptor beta chain was sequenced during a study of blood T cell repertoires in COVID-19 (TCRdb year 2020). Looking at the study overall: Samples covering the acute and convalescent phases of COVID-19 were provided by collaborators in the United States, Italy and Spain. The material from the prospective study consisted of cDNA or gDNA derived from T cells, B-cell-depleted T cells, or PBMCs. Deeply sampled blood TCRbeta repertoires from subjects exposed to, actively infected with, or recovered from COVID-19 were included in the dataset. The repertoires were made available in a free public database intended to serve as a resource for research on the immune response to SARS-CoV-2. The samples were drawn from two sources: the first 160 participants of the ongoing ImmuneRACE study, and 1,254 subjects contributed by 6 global collaborators. A de-identified subject ID, COVID-19 status, age in years and sex were almost always included in the sample metadata. HLA class I and class II types, where available, came from metadata supplied by the sample provider rather than from assay-based typing. Overall study results and their limits: The amount of clinical and demographic metadata varied by source and participant and was provided uncurated.

The immunoSEQ Assay, a bias-controlled multiplex PCR, was used to amplify TCRbeta CDR3 regions from genomic DNA. Regarding the original processing steps: Nucleated cell counts per sample were estimated from amplification of reference gene primers within the assay. Sequence reads were collapsed and filtered to measure the absolute abundance of every unique TCRbeta CDR3 rearrangement. For each sample, productive Simpson clonality was calculated as the square root of Simpson's diversity index over productive rearrangements. Entries here come from immuneACCESS through TCRdb and include only in-frame sequences with V and J called. Some clones fail to appear in such tables; in the studies checked, an unresolved V gene covers under half of the shortfall, and the cause of the remainder is unknown. For V, J and clone size, that table is used; D and trimming come from the DNA. The sample table holds 35,000 to 50,000 clones, of which roughly nine tenths were seen once. Approximately 4.3% of the sample belongs to the ten largest clones.

About this clone: The antigen this receptor binds is unknown. Base qualities were left out, and no much larger clone turns up one base away.

The germline V end is reduced by 6 bases and the J end by 1 base; junction bases left unmatched: 7. There are 16 amino acids in the CDR3, from cysteine to phenylalanine inclusive. Of the read, only the CDR3 DNA is kept; its 48 bases are in frame from base 1. The germline V gene gives CDR1 as SGHTA and CDR2 as FQGNSA. Collaborating institutions collected whole blood in K2EDTA tubes following their own protocols. For TCRbeta analysis, collaborators shipped samples in one of three forms: frozen whole blood, isolated PBMCs, or DNA extracted from either of those sample types. Sequenced sample: peripheral blood. The sequence links TRBV7-2 to TRBJ2-2; 8 bases in between match TRBD2. This receptor was obtained from a man aged 60 to 69 with acute or convalescent COVID-19. Here is the DNA: TGTGCCAGCAGAACCCCGGGGGGGGAGAACACCGGGGAGCTGTTTTTT. This gives the protein CASRTPGGENTGELFF.